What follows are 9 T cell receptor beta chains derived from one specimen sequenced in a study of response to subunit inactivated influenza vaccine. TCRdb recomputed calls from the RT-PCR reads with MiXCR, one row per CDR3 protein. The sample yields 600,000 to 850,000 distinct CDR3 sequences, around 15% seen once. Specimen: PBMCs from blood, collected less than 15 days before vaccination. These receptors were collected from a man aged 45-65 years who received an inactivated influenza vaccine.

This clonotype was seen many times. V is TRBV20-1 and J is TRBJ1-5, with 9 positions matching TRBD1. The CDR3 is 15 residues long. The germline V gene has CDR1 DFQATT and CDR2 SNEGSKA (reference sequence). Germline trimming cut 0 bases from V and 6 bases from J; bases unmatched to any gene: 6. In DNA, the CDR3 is TGCAGTGCTAGAGATTTGGGACAGGGAGGTCAGCCCCAGCATTTT. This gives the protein CSARDLGQGGQPQHF.

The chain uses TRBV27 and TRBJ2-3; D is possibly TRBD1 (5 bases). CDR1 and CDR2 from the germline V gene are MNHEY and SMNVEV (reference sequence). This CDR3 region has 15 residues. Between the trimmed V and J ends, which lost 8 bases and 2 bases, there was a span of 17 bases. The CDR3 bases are TGTGCCAGCTGCACCAAGACAGCATACACAGATACGCAGTATTTT. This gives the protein CASCTKTAYTDTQYF.

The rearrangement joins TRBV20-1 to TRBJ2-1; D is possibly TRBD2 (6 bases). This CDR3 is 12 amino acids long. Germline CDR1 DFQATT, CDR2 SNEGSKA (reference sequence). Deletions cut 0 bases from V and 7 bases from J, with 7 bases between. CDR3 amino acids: CSAREAGNEQFF. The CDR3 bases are TGCAGTGCTAGAGAGGCGGGAAATGAGCAGTTCTTC.

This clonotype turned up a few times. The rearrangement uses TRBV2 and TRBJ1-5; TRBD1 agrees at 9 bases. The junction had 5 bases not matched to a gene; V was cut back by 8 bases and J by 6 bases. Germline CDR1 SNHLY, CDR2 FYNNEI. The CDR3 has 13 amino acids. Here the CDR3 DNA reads TGTGCCAGCGCTGGGACAGGGAGTCAGCCCCAGCATTTT. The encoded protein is CASAGTGSQPQHF.

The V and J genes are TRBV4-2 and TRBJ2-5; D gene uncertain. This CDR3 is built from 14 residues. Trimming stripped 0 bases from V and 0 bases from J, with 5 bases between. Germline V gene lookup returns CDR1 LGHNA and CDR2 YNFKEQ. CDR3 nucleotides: TGTGCCAGCAGCCAAGAGCTGTACCAAGAGACCCAGTACTTC. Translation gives CASSQELYQETQYF.

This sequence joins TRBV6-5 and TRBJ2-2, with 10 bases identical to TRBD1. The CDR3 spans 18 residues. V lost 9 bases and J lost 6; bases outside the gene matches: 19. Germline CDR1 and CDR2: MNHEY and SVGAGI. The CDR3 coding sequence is TGTGCCAGTTCGACAGGGGGCTTGGTGGTAGATTACGCCGGGGAGCTGTTTTTT. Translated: CASSTGGLVVDYAGELFF.

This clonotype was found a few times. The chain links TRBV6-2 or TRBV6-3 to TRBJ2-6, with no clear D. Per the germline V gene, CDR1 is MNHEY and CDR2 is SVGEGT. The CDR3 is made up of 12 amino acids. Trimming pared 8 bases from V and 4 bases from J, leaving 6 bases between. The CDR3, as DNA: TGTGCCAGCGGGCAGGGGGCCAACGTCCTGACTTTC. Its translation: CASGQGANVLTF.

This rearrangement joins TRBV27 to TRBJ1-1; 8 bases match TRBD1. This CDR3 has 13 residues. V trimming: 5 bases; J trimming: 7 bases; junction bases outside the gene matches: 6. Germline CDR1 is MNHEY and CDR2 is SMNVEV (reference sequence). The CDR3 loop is CASSRQGSIEAFF. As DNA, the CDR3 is TGTGCCAGCAGTCGACAGGGGTCCATTGAAGCTTTCTTT.

The CDR3 loop is CASSLRQGGDGYTF. For the CDR3, the DNA is TGTGCCAGCAGCTTACGACAGGGGGGGGATGGCTACACCTTC. The chain joins TRBV7-2 to TRBJ1-2; 9 nucleotides match TRBD1. CDR1 is SGHTA and CDR2 is FQGNSA in the germline V gene. This CDR3 spans 14 amino acids. Germline trimming cut 2 bases from V and 6 bases from J; bases unmatched to any gene: 4.